Below are 17 T cell receptor beta chains sequenced from a single sample in a study of CD8+ T cells in alopecia areata. As the sequencing template, cDNA was produced by extracting RNA and reverse transcribing it. Some clones are missing from TCRdb's copy, which holds only in-frame ones; the method was immunoSEQ multiplex PCR. Among roughly 120,000 clones listed, around 61% were seen once. Material for sequencing was CD4+ T cells sorted from blood. The receptors were gathered from a human donor in good health.

V gene TRBV12-5 combines with J gene TRBJ2-7; 8 nucleotides agree with TRBD2. Germline V gives CDR1 LGHNT, CDR2 FRNRAP. The V gene end was trimmed by 5 bases and the J gene end by 4 bases; junction bases not matched to a gene: 7. The CDR3 is 14 amino acids. In DNA, the CDR3 is TGTGCTAGTGGTCCGACTAGCGCGGTGTACGAGCAGTACTTC. Translation: CASGPTSAVYEQYF.

V usage is TRBV5-1 and J usage is TRBJ2-7, with 9 bases aligning to TRBD1. CDR1 SGHRS and CDR2 YFSETQ come from the germline V gene. The CDR3 covers 14 residues. With V trimmed by 3 bases and J by 4 bases, 5 bases remained unmatched. CDR3 sequence reads: CASSYGTGRYEQYF. DNA of the CDR3: TGCGCCAGCAGCTACGGGACAGGGCGGTACGAGCAGTACTTC.

The V and J genes are TRBV29-1 and TRBJ1-1; 7 bases line up with TRBD1. J lost 4 bases, V lost 7 bases, and 6 bases had no gene match. This CDR3 region has 12 residues. Germline CDR1 is SQVTM and CDR2 is ANQGSEA. The CDR3 spells CSARDSRTEAFF. CDR3 coding DNA: TGCAGCGCCCGGGACAGTCGCACTGAAGCTTTCTTT. Drawing the rest from reference TRBV29-1 and TRBJ1-1, the complete variable domain is SAVISQKPSRDICQRGTSLTIQCQVDSQVTMMFWYRQQPGQSLTLIATANQGSEATYESGFVIDKFPISRPNLTFSTLTVSNMSPEDSSIYLCSARDSRTEAFFGQGTRLTVV.

The rearrangement uses TRBV2 and TRBJ2-3, with 10 nucleotides matching TRBD2. The junction had 9 bases not matched to a gene; V was cut back by 6 bases and J by 6 bases. Germline CDR1 reads SNHLY; CDR2 reads FYNNEI. The CDR3 is made up of 15 amino acids. The CDR3 is CASSRAGGPGDTQYF. DNA of the CDR3: TGTGCCAGCAGCCGAGCGGGGGGGCCCGGGGATACGCAGTATTTT.

The chain links TRBV29-1 to TRBJ2-3; D gene unclear. Trimming removed 3 bases at V and 5 bases at J, with 6 bases between. Germline CDR1 SQVTM, CDR2 ANQGSEA. The CDR3 totals 11 residues. The CDR3 nucleotides read TGCAGCGTTGATGAGCTAGATACGCAGTATTTT. This translates into CSVDELDTQYF.

In its sample, this clone was seen a few times. V gene TRBV20-1 combines with J gene TRBJ1-2, with D possibly TRBD1 on 6 matching bases. Looked up from germline, CDR1 is DFQATT and CDR2 is SNEGSKA (reference sequence). CDR3 length: 11 amino acids. V gave up 4 bases and J gave up 4 bases, with 7 bases separating them. The CDR3 loop reads CSAKGGYGYTF. The CDR3 DNA reads as TGCAGTGCTAAGGGGGGCTATGGCTACACCTTC.

The chain uses TRBV27 and TRBJ2-3; D remains unclear. CDR1 and CDR2 (germline): MNHEY, SMNVEV (reference sequence). The CDR3 totals 14 residues. Trimming pared 8 bases from V and 4 bases from J, leaving 16 bases between. This CDR3 is CASQNSRAPDTQYF. The CDR3 region has the DNA TGTGCCAGCCAAAATTCCCGGGCCCCAGATACGCAGTATTTT.

The rearrangement joins TRBV5-6 to TRBJ2-5; D not resolved. The CDR3 contains 13 residues. Germline CDR1 is SGHDT and CDR2 is YYEEEE. Between the trimmed V and J ends, which lost 1 base and 2 bases, there was a span of 6 bases. The CDR3 here is CASSLTSQETQYF. In DNA form, the CDR3 reads TGTGCCAGCAGCTTGACTTCACAAGAGACCCAGTACTTC.

This clone came up once. The V call is TRBV27, the J call TRBJ2-5; no clear D. The CDR3 spans 14 residues. Trimming left V 5 bases short and J 0 bases short, with 10 bases between. Germline CDR1 MNHEY, CDR2 SMNVEV (reference sequence). The DNA for the CDR3 is TGTGCCAGCAGTCCTCTCAACCACCAAGAGACCCAGTACTTC. This gives the protein CASSPLNHQETQYF.

CDR3 nucleotide sequence: TGTGCCAGCAGCCGTCTGAGTAGCGGGGGCTACAATGAGCAGTTCTTC. Encoded protein: CASSRLSSGGYNEQFF. This sequence joins TRBV5-6 and TRBJ2-1; 9 bases agree with TRBD2. The V segment lost 4 bases and the J segment 3 bases; nucleotides outside the gene matches: 8. This CDR3 is built from 16 residues. Germline CDR1 SGHDT, CDR2 YYEEEE.

The chain combines TRBV2 with TRBJ2-7; 9 nucleotides match TRBD2. Germline V gene data show CDR1 as SNHLY and CDR2 as FYNNEI. The CDR3 consists of 15 residues. Trimming at V came to 8 bases and at J to 4 bases, leaving 12 bases not matched to a gene. CDR3 nucleotides: TGTGCCAGCGCTAAAGGGCTAGCGGGGACTTACGAGCAGTACTTC. This codes for CASAKGLAGTYEQYF.

The genes are TRBV12-5 and TRBJ1-1; D unresolved. Germline CDR1 reads LGHNT; CDR2 reads FRNRAP. Deletions cut 0 bases from V and 6 bases from J, with 8 bases between. CDR3 length: 13 residues. The CDR3 loop is CASGLVRPPEAFF. Here the CDR3 DNA reads TGTGCTAGTGGTTTGGTACGGCCTCCTGAAGCTTTCTTT.

This clone was found a few times. This chain uses TRBV6-6 with TRBJ2-5; TRBD1 might be the D (6 bases). The CDR3 extends over 14 amino acids. Trimming cost V 7 bases and J 2 bases, with 14 bases left between them. Germline CDR1 reads MNHNY; CDR2 reads SVGAGI (reference sequence). The CDR3 DNA is TGTGCCAGCAAACTGGGGCAGGGGCAAGAGACCCAGTACTTC. Translating gives CASKLGQGQETQYF.

A remark on this clone: Just one base apart from a much larger clone, this may be a read error. The rearrangement joins TRBV15 to TRBJ1-5; no definite D call. Between the trimmed V and J ends, which lost 2 bases and 4 bases, there was a span of 3 bases. From germline, CDR1 is LNHNV and CDR2 YYDKDF (reference sequence). CDR3 length equals 12 residues. The CDR3 DNA is TGTGCCACCAGCAGACATAATCAGCCCCAGCATTTT. This codes for CATSRHNQPQHF.

A few counts support this clone. This chain joins TRBV27 and TRBJ2-5, with D unresolved. Germline V gives CDR1 MNHEY, CDR2 SMNVEV (reference sequence). The CDR3 length is 13 residues. The V end lost 5 bases, the J end lost 0 bases, and 7 bases lay between the germline ends. CDR3 nucleotide sequence: TGTGCCAGCAGTAGGAAGTACCAAGAGACCCAGTACTTC. Translating it yields CASSRKYQETQYF.

This chain uses TRBV7-9 with TRBJ2-3; the match to TRBD2 covers 9 bases. After removal of 5 bases from V and 8 bases from J, the junction contained 11 bases not matched to a gene. Germline CDR1 SEHNR, CDR2 FQNEAQ (reference sequence). The CDR3 extends over 15 amino acids. The CDR3 nucleotides read TGTGCCAGCAGCCACACCGGGACTAGCCATGGTACGCAGTATTTT. This encodes CASSHTGTSHGTQYF.

This clone turned up a few times. The chain combines TRBV6-1 with TRBJ1-6; TRBD1 matches 9 bases. Per germline, CDR1 MNHNS and CDR2 SASEGT. Trimming took 5 bases from V and 9 from J; bases not matched to a gene: 5. The CDR3 totals 14 residues. The CDR3 sequence: CASSPGQGVSPLHF. The CDR3, as DNA: TGTGCCAGCAGTCCGGGACAGGGCGTTTCACCCCTCCACTTT.